This TCR beta chain was identified during a study of blood T cell dynamics during melanoma immunotherapy. Study results and limitations: Immune-effector CD8+ cells best matched cell-free DNA CDR3 sequences and were most clonal.

Time point indicated: week 3, after first cycle of checkpoint inhibitor. Immune-effector memory T cells were defined as CD3+ CD4- CD8+ CD45RA- CD45RO-high CD27- CCR7-. Here immunoSEQ multiplex PCR was the method, and the copy in TCRdb shows in-frame clones only, minus some. Counted here are thousands of clones, around 80% occurring once; the ten biggest clones make up approximately 5%. A note on this clone: What it binds is not known.

This sample comprised CD8+ T cells from blood, obtained from a patient treated with checkpoint blockade. The sequence was obtained from a human donor with melanoma.

CDR3 DNA: TGTGCCAGCAGCCCAACCTTGGGGGAGGTCTACGAGCAGTACTTC. Amino acid sequence: CASSPTLGEVYEQYF. The chain employs TRBV7-9 and TRBJ2-5, with D perhaps TRBD2 (6 bases). Judging by the DNA end, TRBJ2-7 fits better; the J call may be wrong. The CDR3 length is 15 residues. The germline V gene has CDR1 SEHNR and CDR2 FQNEAQ (reference sequence).